This paragraph covers one T cell receptor (beta chain) sequence. Antigen: not known. The sample originates from a study of T cell responses to AZD1222 COVID-19 vaccine. The germline V gene encodes CDR1 MNHNS and CDR2 SASEGT. Trimming took 2 bases from V and 0 from J, leaving 11 bases between them. CDR3 length: 16 residues. The protocol was immunoSEQ multiplex PCR, while the TCRdb copy is restricted to in-frame clones and leaves out a portion. The sample has roughly 180,000 clones; roughly 90% are singletons. Overall study findings and caveats: Among the donors, most were white British and more were female, and clonal diversity was possibly underestimated. The study found vaccine-associated CD4 TCRs spanning spike, dominant at 160-218 and 743-854. Reportedly, close to half of spike-specific TCRs are directed against unmutated variant regions.

Specimen: peripheral blood, collected 28 days after the second AZD1222 dose. The source is an adult who received the AZD1222 COVID-19 vaccine. The rearrangement joins TRBV6-1 to TRBJ1-5; D remains ambiguous. CDR3: CASSEWEHYSNQPQHF. CDR3 nucleotide sequence: TGTGCCAGCAGTGAATGGGAACACTATAGCAATCAGCCCCAGCATTTT.